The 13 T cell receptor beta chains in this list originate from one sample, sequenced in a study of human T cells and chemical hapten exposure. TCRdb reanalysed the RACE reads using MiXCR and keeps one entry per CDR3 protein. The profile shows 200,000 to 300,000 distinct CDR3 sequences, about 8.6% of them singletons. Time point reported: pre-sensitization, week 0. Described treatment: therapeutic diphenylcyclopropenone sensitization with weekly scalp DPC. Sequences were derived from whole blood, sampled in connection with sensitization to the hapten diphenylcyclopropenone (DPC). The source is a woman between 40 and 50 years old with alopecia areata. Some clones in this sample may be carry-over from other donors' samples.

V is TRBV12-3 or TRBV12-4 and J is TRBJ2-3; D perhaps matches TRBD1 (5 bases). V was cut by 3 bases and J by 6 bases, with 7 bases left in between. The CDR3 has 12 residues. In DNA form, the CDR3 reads TGTGCCAGCAGTTTCTCAGGGGATACGCAGTATTTT. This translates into CASSFSGDTQYF.

The CDR3 protein is CASSLRTSGSVWAKNIQYF. CDR3 in DNA: TGTGCCAGCAGCCTAAGGACTAGCGGGAGCGTGTGGGCCAAAAACATTCAGTACTTC. This chain connects TRBV7-8 to TRBJ2-4, with 13 bases aligning to TRBD2. From germline, CDR1 is SGHVS and CDR2 FQNEAQ. The CDR3 loop spans 19 amino acids. J lost 1 base, V lost 5 bases, and 11 bases had no gene match.

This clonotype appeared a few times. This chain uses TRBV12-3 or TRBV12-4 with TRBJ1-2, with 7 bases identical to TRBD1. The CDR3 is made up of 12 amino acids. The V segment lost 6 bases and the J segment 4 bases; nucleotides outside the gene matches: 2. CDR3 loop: CASRWDSYGYTF. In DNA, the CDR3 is TGTGCCAGCAGGTGGGACAGCTATGGCTACACCTTC.

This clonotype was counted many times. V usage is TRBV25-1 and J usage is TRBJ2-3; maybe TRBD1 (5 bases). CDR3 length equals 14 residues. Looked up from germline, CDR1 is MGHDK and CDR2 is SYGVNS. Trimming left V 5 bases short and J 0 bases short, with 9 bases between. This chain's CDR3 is CASSLDTSTDTQYF. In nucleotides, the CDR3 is TGTGCCAGCAGTCTGGACACTAGCACAGATACGCAGTATTTT.

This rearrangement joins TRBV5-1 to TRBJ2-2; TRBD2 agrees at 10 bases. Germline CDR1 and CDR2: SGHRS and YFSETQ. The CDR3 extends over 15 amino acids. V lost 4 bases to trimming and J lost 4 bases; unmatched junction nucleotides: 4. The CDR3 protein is CASSLLAGRTGELFF. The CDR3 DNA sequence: TGCGCCAGCAGCCTACTAGCGGGACGCACCGGGGAGCTGTTTTTT.

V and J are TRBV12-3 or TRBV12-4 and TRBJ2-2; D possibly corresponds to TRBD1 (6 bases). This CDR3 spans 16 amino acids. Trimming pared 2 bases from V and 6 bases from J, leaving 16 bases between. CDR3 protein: CASSLTGTLRPGELFF. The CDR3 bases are TGTGCCAGCAGTTTAACCGGGACACTGCGGCCCGGGGAGCTGTTTTTT.

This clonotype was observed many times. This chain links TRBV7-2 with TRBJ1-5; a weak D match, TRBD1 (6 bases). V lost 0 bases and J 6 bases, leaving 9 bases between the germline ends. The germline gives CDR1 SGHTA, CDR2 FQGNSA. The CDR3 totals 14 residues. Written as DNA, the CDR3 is TGTGCCAGCAGCTTAGCCAGGGGAGGTCAGCCCCAGCATTTT. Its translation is CASSLARGGQPQHF.

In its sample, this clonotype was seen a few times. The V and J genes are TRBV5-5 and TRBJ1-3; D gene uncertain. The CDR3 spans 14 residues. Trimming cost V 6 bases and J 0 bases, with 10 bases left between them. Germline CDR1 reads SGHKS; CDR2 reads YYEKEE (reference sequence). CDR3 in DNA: TGTGCCAGCACCCACGGCTCCTCTGGAAACACCATATATTTT. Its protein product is CASTHGSSGNTIYF.

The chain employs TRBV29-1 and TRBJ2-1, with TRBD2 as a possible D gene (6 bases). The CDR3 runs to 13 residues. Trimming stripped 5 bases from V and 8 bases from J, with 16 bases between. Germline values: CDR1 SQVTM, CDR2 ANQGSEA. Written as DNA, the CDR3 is TGCAGCGTTTTCGGGGGAGCTCGCTATGAGCAGTTCTTC. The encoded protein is CSVFGGARYEQFF.

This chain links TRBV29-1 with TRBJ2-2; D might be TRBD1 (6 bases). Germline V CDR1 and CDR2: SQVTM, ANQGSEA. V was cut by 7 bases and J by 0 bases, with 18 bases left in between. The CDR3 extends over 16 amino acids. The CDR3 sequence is CSAAPGASTNTGELFF. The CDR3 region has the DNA TGCAGCGCCGCCCCAGGGGCTTCCACGAACACCGGGGAGCTGTTTTTT.

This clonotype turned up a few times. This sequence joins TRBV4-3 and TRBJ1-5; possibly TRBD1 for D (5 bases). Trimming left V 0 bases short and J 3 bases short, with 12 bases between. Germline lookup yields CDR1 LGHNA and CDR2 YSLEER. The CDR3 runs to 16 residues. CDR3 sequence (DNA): TGCGCCAGCAGCCAAGATCATGGGGGTTTCAATCAGCCCCAGCATTTT. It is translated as CASSQDHGGFNQPQHF.

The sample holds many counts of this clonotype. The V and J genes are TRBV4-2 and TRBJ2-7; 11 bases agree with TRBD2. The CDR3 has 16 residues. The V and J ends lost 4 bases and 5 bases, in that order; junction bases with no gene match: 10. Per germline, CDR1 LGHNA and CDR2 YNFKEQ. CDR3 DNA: TGTGCCAGCAGCCGCTCAATACTAGCGGGAGAGAACGAGCAGTACTTC. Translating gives CASSRSILAGENEQYF.

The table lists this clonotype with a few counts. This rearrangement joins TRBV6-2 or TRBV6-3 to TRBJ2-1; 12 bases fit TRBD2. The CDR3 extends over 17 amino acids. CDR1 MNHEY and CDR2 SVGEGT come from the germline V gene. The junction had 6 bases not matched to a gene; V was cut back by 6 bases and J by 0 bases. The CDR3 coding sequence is TGTGCCAGCAGCCTTCTGACTAGCGGGAGCTCCTACAATGAGCAGTTCTTC. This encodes CASSLLTSGSSYNEQFF.